This T cell receptor beta chain was profiled in a study of cytomegalovirus exposure and HLA in healthy donors (dated by TCRdb to about 2017). With respect to the entire study: An earlier analysis of roughly 500 of the donors reported approximately 280 Gb of sequence data and approximately 120 million unique TCR beta sequences obtained from roughly 180 million T cells. To study patterns of TCR occurrence, a later analysis re-analyzed previously published TCR beta repertoires from several hundred donors and added high-resolution HLA genotyping. Among some 400 genotyped donors of the cohort, an average of approximately 240,000 unique TCR beta nucleotide sequences was sequenced per donor, of which about 18% were non-productive. Rather than drawing on any new phenotypic data, the later analysis identified candidate immune exposures from TCR beta sequences and the way those sequences occurred across donors. Typing coverage differed by locus: A, B, C, DRB1 and DQB1 were typed in about 620-640 donors, DQA1 in approximately 520, DPA1 in 600 to 610, and DPB1 in about 450. Donor age, sex, ethnicity and CMV serostatus were compiled together with the repertoire data. Because of strong linkage in the cohort, roughly five DR-DQ haplotypes were treated as single units for association and clustering. A separate validation cohort of approximately 130 different subjects was used in addition to the 666-subject first cohort. Every discovery cohort repertoire had been produced on one sequencing platform. HLA typing covered class I and class II loci at four-digit resolution. Of the roughly 400 genotyped donors, roughly 80% fell in the genetic ancestry cluster associated with self-reported Caucasian donors. The study profiled the T cell repertoires of some 610 subjects by immunosequencing and related them to cytomegalovirus serostatus. A later genetic analysis took genome-wide SNP genotypes for about three fifths of the roughly 700 donors and used that subset as a discovery cohort. To predict cytomegalovirus infection status, the study combined high-throughput TCR immunosequencing, statistical association of individual TCRs with disease status, and machine learning. Roughly 290 gigabases of sequencing data and around 85 million unique TCR sequences made up an early release that covered over 550 HLA-typed donors. The aim of the study was to test whether cataloging public T cell receptors could identify signatures of past pathogen exposure. An earlier analysis of roughly 600 of the donors used high-throughput TCR beta sequencing to judge whether each TCR beta V gene segment behaved as functional or pseudogenic.

The cohort consisted of 600 or so healthy bone marrow donors. At the time of sampling, all cohort members were nominally healthy, though unrecorded immune exposures were likely present. The donor tested CMV seronegative, placing the donor among the roughly 350 seronegative members of the cohort. A peripheral blood sample was provided by each donor, and peripheral blood mononuclear cells were used for TCR beta sequencing. Genomic DNA was extracted from the blood cell samples with the Qiagen DNeasy Blood Extraction Kit. On the study overall, not on this receptor specifically: Because the 87-base-pair reads could not distinguish some IMGT-functional V segments, including TRBV6-2 and TRBV6-3, those segments were excluded. The study gave a list of 150 to 200 TCR beta chains associated with cytomegalovirus. Immune exposure information for the cohort was limited to CMV serostatus. Roughly uniform sequencing depth across donors was assumed in presence/absence analyses, although this assumption may not hold. Several of the top co-occurrence clusters appeared to be linked to parvovirus B19, influenza, CMV and Epstein-Barr virus, according to a later analysis. According to a later analysis, TCR association rates differed among HLA loci, with DRB1 alleles showing the most associated TCRs and HLA-C alleles showing the fewest. A later analysis found that most CMV-associated TCR beta chains appeared HLA-restricted, with HLA associations seemingly driven largely by CMV exposure. The authors suggested that the approach could potentially be generalized to other disease states and immunological phenotypes. A further reported finding was that TCR beta sequences accurately predicted the HLA-A and HLA-B alleles for most subjects in the first cohort. Because HLA typing was missing for some donors at each locus, association tests included only the typed subset. Correlated functional status among segregating V segments might be attributable to linkage disequilibrium, but an unknown experimental factor could not be ruled out. Assigning TCR associations to individual alleles was difficult when HLA alleles, especially DR and DQ, strongly co-occurred. An association between a missense DCLRE1C variant and V-gene and J-gene trimming of TCR beta chains was found in a later genetic analysis and replicated in an independent cohort. In vitro tests confirmed that a few of the cytomegalovirus-associated TCR beta chains recognize cytomegalovirus antigens. An earlier analysis of 587 of the donors showed that most TCR beta V segments appeared in productive rearrangements either about 87% or about 30% of the time, which broadly matched IMGT annotations. The cohort was sequenced for TCR beta chains only, and without alpha or paired-chain data the features that could be detected were limited. The classifier was reported to diagnose cytomegalovirus status with high specificity and sensitivity in both the original and validation cohorts. Because counts were too low, roughly 18 rarely observed V segments, including chromosome 9 orphons, were left out of the earlier analysis of 587 of the donors. In a later analysis, HLA-associated TCR beta chains were found to be more clonally expanded and to have lower generation probabilities than equally common non-associated chains. In a later analysis, more than 15,000 TCR beta sequences were associated with specific HLA alleles at a false discovery rate of 0.05. A cluster of highly shared sequence variants was judged likely to represent a technical artifact of the sequencing pipeline. Across donors, most TCR sequences were observed very rarely, whereas some public TCRs were present in many individuals. In a later genetic analysis, fewer N-insertions in productive TCRs were reported among donors in an Asian-associated ancestry cluster than the approximately 710-donor mean.

Library method: the immunoSEQ multiplex PCR assay. The multiplex PCR relied on a mix of 60 forward primers for TCR Vbeta segments and 13 reverse primers for TCR Jbeta segments. Amplification of the CDR3 region of rearranged TCR beta genes was performed with a multiplex PCR assay on genomic DNA. The Illumina HiSeq System was used to sequence the amplified TCR beta libraries as 87-base-pair reads. Per the source publication's procedure: In a later analysis, tens of millions of unique TCR beta chains were counted across the 500 to 850 repertoires, and approximately 11 million of these chains were shared by at least two donors. To remove PCR and sequencing errors, raw reads were error-corrected and collapsed into unique sequences using a nearest-neighbor algorithm that merged closely related sequences. To assign V, D and J gene segments, CDR3 sequences were aligned to IMGT reference sequences. For a sequence to be retained, a match of at least six nucleotides was required to both a V gene segment and a J gene segment. A rearrangement was called productive if the CDR3 had no stop codons and remained in frame with V and J, and every other rearrangement was called non-productive. Following IMGT convention, CDR3 was defined as the stretch from the second conserved V-encoded cysteine to the conserved J-encoded phenylalanine. The earlier analysis of fewer than 750 of the donors excluded sequences that lacked an unambiguous match to a single V gene segment. An earlier analysis of fewer than 750 of the donors called V segments functional above 56.7% productive rearrangements and segregating when the between-donor standard deviation exceeded 5%. A statistical classification framework was developed to diagnose cytomegalovirus status using the catalog of TCR beta chain sequences. V and J gene assignment, in a later analysis, came from comparing TCR nucleotide sequences with IMGT/GENE-DB human TR gene sequences. In a later analysis, CDR3 sequences and most-parsimonious VDJ recombination scenarios were assigned using the TCRdist pipeline. In a later analysis, each TCR beta chain was defined by its CDR3 amino acid sequence together with its V-gene family, and reads without a unique V-gene family were excluded. To address suspected cross-contamination and a sequencing artifact, a later analysis removed 550 to 750 highly shared, low-generation-probability nucleotide sequences. In a later analysis, a clonal expansion index was calculated for each public chain from normalized within-repertoire ranks of inferred template counts. Generation probabilities in a later analysis came from a VDJ recombination model fitted to out-of-frame rearrangements, and those results were checked against IGoR. Hypergeometric tests were used in a later analysis to score TCR-TCR, TCR-HLA and TCR-CMV co-occurrence, with a repertoire-size bias correction applied to the TCR pairs. In a later analysis, false discovery rates were estimated by permuting HLA or CMV assignments 20 times. In a later analysis, co-occurring TCRs were grouped using DBSCAN, and TCRdist sequence similarity was added for clustering within HLA-allele-positive subsets. Co-occurrence clustering excluded repertoires with fewer than 30,000 or more than 120,000 public chains, plus five with anomalous nucleotide sharing. TCRdb obtained this table from immuneACCESS and retained in-frame rearrangements with V and J assigned. These tables miss some clones; where compared with another copy, unresolved V genes account for less than half of the shortfall, and the remainder is unexplained. V, J and clone size reflect that table, while D and trimming were determined from the DNA. The sample table holds 130,000 or so clones, of which around 75% were seen once. The leading ten clones occupy about 3.5% of the sample.

The CDR3 runs 15 amino acids, cysteine and phenylalanine included. Only the CDR3 DNA is retained, 45 bases long and in frame from the first base. Via the germline V gene, CDR1 is SGHTS and CDR2 YDEGEE. V is cut by 4 bases and J by 0 bases, and the space between the germline ends is 11 bases. Turning to this clone: This clone's antigen is unknown. No quality values exist for individual bases; no much larger clone is one base distant.

The clonotype was recovered from a man aged 40-55 years in good health and CMV-seronegative. Sequencing input: PBMCs. The chain employs TRBV5-8 and TRBJ2-1; TRBD2 might be the D gene, on 6 matching bases. For the CDR3, the sequence is CASSVDGSSYNEQFF. The DNA sequence reads TGTGCCAGCAGCGTCGACGGGAGCTCCTACAATGAGCAGTTCTTC. Outside the CDR3, residues come from the reference TRBV5-8 and TRBJ2-1 proteins, so the full variable domain is: EAGVTQSPTHLIKTRGQQATLRCSPISGHTSVYWYQQALGLGLQFLLWYDEGEERNRGNFPPRFSGRQFPNYSSELNVNALELEDSALYLCASSVDGSSYNEQFFGPGTRLTVL.